This record covers a single TCR beta chain. The antigen remains undetermined. Data came from immunoSEQ multiplex PCR; TCRdb stores just in-frame clones and leaves some out. The sample yields 50,000 or so clones, about 89% seen once. The entry originates in a study of Tregs in tolerant kidney transplant recipients. Notes on the study in general: Tregs expanded with activated donor B cells seemed most donor-specific.

Trimming removed 4 bases from V and 5 bases from J; junction bases left unmatched: 14. Germline lookup yields CDR1 GTSNPN and CDR2 SVGIG (reference sequence). The CDR3 is made up of 15 amino acids. Unstimulated Tregs (CD4+CD25+CD127-) and CD4+CD25- non-Tregs were sorted from PBMCs. This clonotype was obtained from a human donor in good health. The sample comprised Tregs from blood. The rearrangement joins TRBV30 to TRBJ2-7; 7 nucleotides align to TRBD1. The CDR3 bases are TGTGCCTGGAATACGGGGACAGCTCTTAGGGACGAGCAGTACTTC. Protein product: CAWNTGTALRDEQYF.